The sequence of this T cell receptor (beta chain) was determined in a study of cytomegalovirus exposure and HLA in healthy donors. Germline V CDR1 and CDR2: LGHNA, YNFKEQ. V gave up 0 bases and J gave up 7 bases; unmatched junction bases: 4. The CDR3 contains 16 residues. This PCR relied on a set of 60 Vbeta primers and 13 Jbeta primers. Profiled with immunoSEQ multiplex PCR; TCRdb holds only in-frame clones, not every one. The sample has approximately 150,000 clones, about three quarters seen once; the top ten hold 1.5% to 2%. V gene TRBV4-2 combines with J gene TRBJ2-1; 12 nucleotides match TRBD2. The TCR originated in a woman aged 25 to 45 in good health and CMV-seronegative. Sequenced sample: PBMCs. The chain's CDR3 is CASSQEASGGANEQFF. In DNA, the CDR3 is TGTGCCAGCAGCCAAGAAGCTAGCGGGGGGGCAAATGAGCAGTTCTTC.